These T cell receptor beta chains were read from a single sample in a study of T cell responses to AZD1222 COVID-19 vaccine. Method: immunoSEQ multiplex PCR; TCRdb's copy keeps in-frame clones and lacks some. The sample yields 92,000 or so clones, roughly 90% seen once. Sequenced material: peripheral blood, taken on day 0 of AZD1222 vaccination. Receptors were obtained from an adult in good health. CDR3s include the opening cysteine and the closing phenylalanine or tryptophan. A D gene is named only where the DNA matches it firmly. Not every row has a clone size; where given, it reads once, few, many or a size class.

D gene: TRBD2; CDR3 length: 13; V gene: TRBV6-2/TRBV6-3; J gene: TRBJ2-1; clone size: NA; CDR3 protein: CASSFAGGNEQFF; CDR3 DNA: TGTGCCAGCAGTTTTGCGGGGGGCAATGAGCAGTTCTTC
D gene: NA; CDR3 length: 15; V gene: TRBV2; J gene: TRBJ1-5; clone size: NA; CDR3 protein: CASSVVQGGNQPQHF; CDR3 DNA: TGTGCCAGCAGTGTCGTCCAAGGGGGCAATCAGCCCCAGCATTTT
D gene: NA; CDR3 length: 15; V gene: TRBV5-1; J gene: TRBJ1-1; clone size: NA; CDR3 protein: CASSFESFGSTEAFF; CDR3 DNA: TGCGCCAGCAGCTTCGAAAGTTTCGGGTCCACTGAAGCTTTCTTT
D gene: TRBD1; CDR3 length: 18; V gene: TRBV15; J gene: TRBJ1-1; clone size: NA; CDR3 protein: CATSRGLDRGRVNTEAFF; CDR3 DNA: TGTGCCACCAGCAGAGGATTGGACAGGGGGCGCGTGAACACTGAAGCTTTCTTT
D gene: NA; CDR3 length: 15; V gene: TRBV6-5; J gene: TRBJ2-7; clone size: NA; CDR3 protein: CASSYSLGSSYEQYF; CDR3 DNA: TGTGCCAGCAGTTACTCGCTAGGCAGCTCCTACGAGCAGTACTTC
D gene: NA; CDR3 length: 15; V gene: TRBV7-2; J gene: TRBJ1-1; clone size: NA; CDR3 protein: CASSLRGGLNTEAFF; CDR3 DNA: TGTGCCAGCAGCCTCCGAGGGGGATTGAACACTGAAGCTTTCTTT
D gene: NA; CDR3 length: 13; V gene: TRBV27; J gene: TRBJ1-1; clone size: NA; CDR3 protein: CASSTRRNTEAFF; CDR3 DNA: TGTGCCAGCAGTACACGCAGGAACACTGAAGCTTTCTTT
D gene: TRBD2; CDR3 length: 16; V gene: TRBV4-3; J gene: TRBJ2-1; clone size: NA; CDR3 protein: CASSQDPSGNYNEQFF; CDR3 DNA: TGCGCCAGCAGCCAAGATCCTAGCGGGAACTACAATGAGCAGTTCTTC
D gene: NA; CDR3 length: 14; V gene: TRBV24-1; J gene: TRBJ1-5; clone size: once; CDR3 protein: CATSEGGAGQPQHF; CDR3 DNA: TGTGCCACCAGTGAGGGGGGCGCGGGGCAGCCCCAGCATTTT
D gene: TRBD1; CDR3 length: 15; V gene: TRBV5-1; J gene: TRBJ1-2; clone size: few; CDR3 protein: CASSWDSPRRYGYTF; CDR3 DNA: TGCGCCAGCAGCTGGGACAGTCCCAGGCGGTATGGCTACACCTTC
D gene: NA; CDR3 length: 14; V gene: TRBV19; J gene: TRBJ1-5; clone size: NA; CDR3 protein: CASTYGADNQPQHF; CDR3 DNA: TGTGCCAGTACGTACGGGGCAGACAATCAGCCCCAGCATTTT
D gene: NA; CDR3 length: 14; V gene: TRBV9; J gene: TRBJ1-5; clone size: NA; CDR3 protein: CASSATWAGQPQHF; CDR3 DNA: TGTGCCAGCAGCGCTACCTGGGCCGGGCAGCCCCAGCATTTT
D gene: TRBD2; CDR3 length: 16; V gene: TRBV7-3; J gene: TRBJ2-2; clone size: NA; CDR3 protein: CASSLTGGVNTGELFF; CDR3 DNA: TGTGCCAGCAGCTTAACGGGAGGGGTAAACACCGGGGAGCTGTTTTTT
D gene: TRBD2; CDR3 length: 15; V gene: TRBV2; J gene: TRBJ2-2; clone size: NA; CDR3 protein: CASNLAGGHTGELFF; CDR3 DNA: TGTGCCAGCAACTTAGCGGGAGGGCACACCGGGGAGCTGTTTTTT
D gene: NA; CDR3 length: 14; V gene: TRBV5-5; J gene: TRBJ2-5; clone size: NA; CDR3 protein: CASSRTGTEETQYF; CDR3 DNA: TGTGCCAGCAGCAGAACAGGGACTGAAGAGACCCAGTACTTC
D gene: NA; CDR3 length: 13; V gene: TRBV5-6; J gene: TRBJ2-7; clone size: NA; CDR3 protein: CASNLIPGAEQYF; CDR3 DNA: TGTGCCAGCAACCTGATACCGGGCGCCGAGCAGTACTTC
D gene: NA; CDR3 length: 14; V gene: TRBV5-1; J gene: TRBJ1-2; clone size: NA; CDR3 protein: CASSLWVESYGYTF; CDR3 DNA: TGCGCCAGCAGCTTGTGGGTCGAGAGCTATGGCTACACCTTC
D gene: NA; CDR3 length: 17; V gene: TRBV19; J gene: TRBJ1-4; clone size: NA; CDR3 protein: CASSIGGQGRLMAQLFF; CDR3 DNA: TGTGCCAGTAGTATAGGCGGCCAGGGGCGTTTAATGGCGCAACTGTTTTTT
D gene: NA; CDR3 length: 14; V gene: TRBV4-1; J gene: TRBJ1-6; clone size: NA; CDR3 protein: CASSRQGPNSPLHF; CDR3 DNA: TGCGCCAGCAGCCGTCAAGGGCCTAATTCACCCCTCCACTTT
D gene: NA; CDR3 length: 14; V gene: TRBV5-5; J gene: TRBJ1-1; clone size: NA; CDR3 protein: CASSFDSQNTEAFF; CDR3 DNA: TGTGCCAGCAGCTTCGACTCACAGAACACTGAAGCTTTCTTT
D gene: NA; CDR3 length: 16; V gene: TRBV7-9; J gene: TRBJ2-7; clone size: NA; CDR3 protein: CASSLVFGTSTYEQYF; CDR3 DNA: TGTGCCAGCAGCTTAGTATTTGGGACATCAACCTACGAGCAGTACTTC
D gene: TRBD2; CDR3 length: 13; V gene: TRBV12-3/TRBV12-4; J gene: TRBJ2-3; clone size: NA; CDR3 protein: CAAGAGHTDTQYF; CDR3 DNA: TGTGCGGCAGGAGCGGGGCACACAGATACGCAGTATTTT
D gene: NA; CDR3 length: 12; V gene: TRBV7-9; J gene: TRBJ2-7; clone size: once; CDR3 protein: CASSSSGYEQYF; CDR3 DNA: TGTGCCAGCAGCTCGAGCGGTTACGAGCAGTACTTC
D gene: NA; CDR3 length: 14; V gene: TRBV12-2; J gene: TRBJ1-2; clone size: NA; CDR3 protein: CASRLRGQNYGYTF; CDR3 DNA: TGTGCAAGTCGCTTAAGGGGACAGAACTATGGCTACACCTTC
D gene: NA; CDR3 length: 14; V gene: TRBV11-3; J gene: TRBJ2-7; clone size: NA; CDR3 protein: CASSLVGDSYEQYF; CDR3 DNA: TGTGCCAGCAGCTTAGTAGGCGACTCCTACGAGCAGTACTTC
D gene: TRBD1; CDR3 length: 16; V gene: TRBV7-3; J gene: TRBJ2-2; clone size: NA; CDR3 protein: CASSTSTGRFPGELFF; CDR3 DNA: TGTGCCAGCAGCACTTCGACAGGGAGATTTCCCGGGGAGCTGTTTTTT
D gene: NA; CDR3 length: 14; V gene: TRBV19; J gene: TRBJ2-7; clone size: NA; CDR3 protein: CASTRGADAYEQYF; CDR3 DNA: TGTGCCAGTACCCGAGGGGCGGACGCCTACGAGCAGTACTTC
D gene: NA; CDR3 length: 12; V gene: TRBV10-3; J gene: TRBJ1-1; clone size: NA; CDR3 protein: CAIEMRATEAFF; CDR3 DNA: TGTGCCATCGAGATGAGGGCTACTGAAGCTTTCTTT
D gene: NA; CDR3 length: 14; V gene: TRBV27; J gene: TRBJ2-7; clone size: once; CDR3 protein: CASRGAGRSYEQYF; CDR3 DNA: TGTGCCAGCAGGGGCGCCGGGCGGTCCTACGAGCAGTACTTC
D gene: NA; CDR3 length: 15; V gene: TRBV28; J gene: TRBJ1-1; clone size: NA; CDR3 protein: CASSSSGQWNTEAFF; CDR3 DNA: TGTGCCAGCAGTAGCAGCGGACAGTGGAACACTGAAGCTTTCTTT
D gene: NA; CDR3 length: 16; V gene: TRBV19; J gene: TRBJ2-2; clone size: NA; CDR3 protein: CASSIVGTSNTGELFF; CDR3 DNA: TGTGCCAGTAGTATAGTGGGCACTTCGAACACCGGGGAGCTGTTTTTT
D gene: NA; CDR3 length: 14; V gene: TRBV28; J gene: TRBJ2-7; clone size: NA; CDR3 protein: CASSRPIRGNEQYF; CDR3 DNA: TGTGCCAGCAGCCGGCCAATTCGAGGGAACGAGCAGTACTTC
D gene: TRBD1; CDR3 length: 14; V gene: TRBV5-1; J gene: TRBJ1-1; clone size: NA; CDR3 protein: CASSLQGASTEAFF; CDR3 DNA: TGCGCCAGCAGCTTGCAGGGGGCTAGCACTGAAGCTTTCTTT
D gene: NA; CDR3 length: 12; V gene: TRBV7-2; J gene: TRBJ1-1; clone size: NA; CDR3 protein: CASSLQLREAFF; CDR3 DNA: TGTGCCAGCAGCTTACAGTTACGAGAAGCTTTCTTT
D gene: NA; CDR3 length: 14; V gene: TRBV27; J gene: TRBJ1-5; clone size: NA; CDR3 protein: CASSLVAYNQPQHF; CDR3 DNA: TGTGCCAGCAGTTTAGTGGCCTATAATCAGCCCCAGCATTTT
D gene: NA; CDR3 length: 13; V gene: TRBV12-3/TRBV12-4; J gene: TRBJ2-7; clone size: NA; CDR3 protein: CASRPGGSYEQYF; CDR3 DNA: TGTGCCAGCAGACCAGGTGGCTCCTACGAGCAGTACTTC
D gene: NA; CDR3 length: 15; V gene: TRBV6-2/TRBV6-3; J gene: TRBJ2-7; clone size: NA; CDR3 protein: CASSSLNGRDYEQYF; CDR3 DNA: TGTGCCAGCAGTTCGCTTAACGGCAGAGACTACGAGCAGTACTTC
D gene: TRBD1; CDR3 length: 15; V gene: TRBV7-2; J gene: TRBJ1-4; clone size: NA; CDR3 protein: CASSSPGTDNEKLFF; CDR3 DNA: TGTGCCAGCAGCTCCCCCGGGACAGATAATGAAAAACTGTTTTTT
D gene: TRBD2; CDR3 length: 14; V gene: TRBV9; J gene: TRBJ2-7; clone size: NA; CDR3 protein: CASSGPGLREEQYF; CDR3 DNA: TGTGCCAGCAGCGGACCGGGACTAAGGGAAGAGCAGTACTTC